This entry lists 30 T cell receptor beta chains sequenced from one sample in a study of cytotoxic CD8 clonotypes in ibrutinib-treated CLL. Using immunoSEQ multiplex PCR, the repertoire was profiled, and TCRdb retains in-frame clones only, with some absent. The sample lists some 300,000 clones; about 80% were seen once. The sequencing here drew on PBMCs, taken before ibrutinib treatment. The receptors originated from a human donor with chronic lymphocytic leukemia.

V is TRBV29-1 and J is TRBJ1-1; D ambiguous. V lost 3 bases, J lost 1 base, and 3 bases lay in between. The germline gives CDR1 SQVTM, CDR2 ANQGSEA. This CDR3 has 11 amino acids. This CDR3 reads CSVDRNTEAFF. The CDR3 DNA follows: TGCAGCGTTGACAGGAACACTGAAGCTTTCTTT.

There are a few counts of this clone. J is TRBJ2-1 and V is TRBV25-1; D gene ambiguous. This CDR3 spans 12 amino acids. Germline CDR1 reads MGHDK; CDR2 reads SYGVNS. V lost 1 base, J lost 7 bases, and 5 bases lay in between. The CDR3 bases are TGTGCCAGCAGTGAATCCGGGAATGAGCAGTTCTTC. It specifies CASSESGNEQFF.

This chain links TRBV5-1 with TRBJ1-1; D is unclear. The V end was cut by 0 bases, the J end by 6 bases, with 9 bases between. Germline V lookup: CDR1 SGHRS, CDR2 YFSETQ. The CDR3 is 13 residues long. CDR3 sequence reads: CASSLDDNSEAFF. The CDR3 DNA sequence: TGCGCCAGCAGCTTGGACGATAACTCTGAAGCTTTCTTT. Using reference TRBV5-1 and TRBJ1-1 for the parts outside the CDR3, the full variable domain is KAGVTQTPRYLIKTRGQQVTLSCSPISGHRSVSWYQQTPGQGLQFLFEYFSETQRNKGNFPGRFSGRQFSNSRSEMNVSTLELGDSALYLCASSLDDNSEAFFGQGTRLTVV.

Only a few counts were recorded for this clone. This chain joins TRBV20-1 and TRBJ2-5, with D unclear. Germline V gene sequence: CDR1 DFQATT, CDR2 SNEGSKA (reference sequence). The CDR3 totals 11 residues. Trimming stripped 5 bases from V and 8 bases from J, with 12 bases between. The CDR3 DNA sequence: TGCAGTGCTGGCCCCTCAGGTACCCAGTACTTC. Translating gives CSAGPSGTQYF.

V gene TRBV27 combines with J gene TRBJ2-1; no reliable D call. Germline V gene sequence: CDR1 MNHEY, CDR2 SMNVEV (reference sequence). The length of the CDR3 is 15 residues. V was clipped by 6 bases and J by 0 bases, with 12 bases between them. CDR3 region: CASSPPSASYNEQFF. The CDR3 region has the DNA TGTGCCAGCAGCCCCCCCAGCGCCTCCTACAATGAGCAGTTCTTC.

The rearrangement uses TRBV19 and TRBJ1-1, with D possibly TRBD1 on 5 matching bases. The CDR3 runs to 13 residues. V gave up 7 bases and J gave up 3 bases, with 12 bases separating them. CDR1 and CDR2 from the germline V gene are LNHDA and SQIVND (reference sequence). The CDR3 sequence: CASKPQGDTEAFF. CDR3 DNA: TGTGCCAGTAAACCTCAGGGTGACACTGAAGCTTTCTTT. Filled out from reference TRBV19 and TRBJ1-1, the complete variable domain reads DGGITQSPKYLFRKEGQNVTLSCEQNLNHDAMYWYRQDPGQGLRLIYYSQIVNDFQKGDIAEGYSVSREKKESFPLTVTSAQKNPTAFYLCASKPQGDTEAFFGQGTRLTVV.

V usage is TRBV18 and J usage is TRBJ2-5; 7 nucleotides agree with TRBD1. The germline gives CDR1 KGHSH, CDR2 LQKENI. The CDR3 has 15 amino acids. V was pared by 0 bases and J by 4 bases, with 5 bases of the junction left unmatched. The CDR3 here is CASSPPTGLVETQYF. As DNA, the CDR3 is TGTGCCAGCTCACCACCGACAGGGTTAGTAGAGACCCAGTACTTC.

This chain connects TRBV29-1 to TRBJ2-1; the D is unclear. V dropped 3 bases and J dropped 0 bases, with 15 bases sitting between them. CDR1 and CDR2 from the germline V gene are SQVTM and ANQGSEA. The CDR3 is 16 residues long. The chain's CDR3 is CSVDGTTTSSYNEQFF. CDR3 nucleotides: TGCAGCGTTGACGGAACCACTACCAGCTCCTACAATGAGCAGTTCTTC.

The V call is TRBV7-9, the J call TRBJ2-1; 7 bases line up with TRBD2. This CDR3 is built from 16 residues. Germline CDR1 is SEHNR and CDR2 is FQNEAQ (reference sequence). V shed 1 base, J shed 7 bases, and the junction held 10 bases outside the gene matches. The CDR3 DNA sequence: TGTGCCAGCAGCTTAGTTTTTGCGGGAGTGGAAAATGAGCAGTTCTTC. The encoded protein is CASSLVFAGVENEQFF.

This chain joins TRBV5-1 and TRBJ1-2, with 9 bases lining up with TRBD1. Trimming cost V 0 bases and J 4 bases; bases outside gene matches: 7. The CDR3 length is 16 residues. Germline CDR1 SGHRS, CDR2 YFSETQ. Here the CDR3 DNA reads TGCGCCAGCAGCTTGGCCGCGACAGGGGGACTCTATGGCTACACCTTC. Residues: CASSLAATGGLYGYTF.

The chain carries TRBV7-8 and TRBJ2-1; 7 nucleotides align to TRBD2. The length of the CDR3 is 16 residues. CDR1 is SGHVS and CDR2 is FQNEAQ in the germline V gene. Trimming cost V 1 base and J 0 bases; bases outside gene matches: 3. The CDR3 nucleotides are TGTGCCAGCAGCTTAGGAGCGGGGAGCTCCTACAATGAGCAGTTCTTC. It specifies CASSLGAGSSYNEQFF.

The chain links TRBV7-2 to TRBJ2-3, with 11 nucleotides matching TRBD2. V lost 7 bases and J lost 4; bases outside the gene matches: 4. This CDR3 contains 14 residues. CDR1 is SGHTA and CDR2 is FQGNSA in the germline V gene. The CDR3 coding sequence is TGTGCCAGCACCCTAGCGGGAGGTCCAGATACGCAGTATTTT. This translates into CASTLAGGPDTQYF.

The chain links TRBV5-6 to TRBJ2-7; weak D call: TRBD2 (6 bases). The CDR3 runs 14 residues. The germline CDR1 and CDR2 sequences are SGHDT and YYEEEE. V lost 3 bases, J lost 2 bases, and 12 bases lay in between. CDR3: CASSWGDVTYEQYF. The CDR3 coding sequence is TGTGCCAGCAGCTGGGGGGACGTCACCTACGAGCAGTACTTC. Using reference TRBV5-6 and TRBJ2-7 for the parts outside the CDR3, the full variable domain is DAGVTQSPTHLIKTRGQQVTLRCSPKSGHDTVSWYQQALGQGPQFIFQYYEEEERQRGNFPDRFSGHQFPNYSSELNVNALLLGDSALYLCASSWGDVTYEQYFGPGTRLTVT.

The rearrangement joins TRBV5-6 to TRBJ1-1; 8 nucleotides match TRBD1. Per the germline V gene, CDR1 is SGHDT and CDR2 is YYEEEE. CDR3 length: 14 amino acids. V was pared by 2 bases and J by 3 bases, with 3 bases of the junction left unmatched. The CDR3 loop is CASSFLQGDTEAFF. CDR3 coding DNA: TGTGCCAGCAGCTTCTTACAGGGGGACACTGAAGCTTTCTTT.

The chain recombines TRBV14 with TRBJ2-1; D possibly uses TRBD1 or TRBD2 (5 bases each). CDR3 length equals 17 residues. Germline assignment: CDR1 SGHDN and CDR2 FVKESK. V dropped 0 bases and J dropped 6 bases, with 18 bases sitting between them. The CDR3 DNA is TGTGCCAGCAGCCAAGAAGCAACGGACTTAGGGGCCAATGAGCAGTTCTTC. Translating gives CASSQEATDLGANEQFF. The full variable domain, with the rest looked up from reference TRBV14 and TRBJ2-1, is EAGVTQFPSHSVIEKGQTVTLRCDPISGHDNLYWYRRVMGKEIKFLLHFVKESKQDESGMPNNRFLAERTGGTYSTLKVQPAELEDSGVYFCASSQEATDLGANEQFFGPGTRLTVL.

The genes are TRBV7-9 and TRBJ2-7; D gene ambiguous. Germline V CDR1 and CDR2: SEHNR, FQNEAQ (reference sequence). Between the trimmed V and J ends, which lost 2 bases and 2 bases, there was a span of 10 bases. CDR3 length: 14 residues. In DNA, the CDR3 is TGTGCCAGCAGCTTATCCGGCCGGCCCTACGAGCAGTACTTC. Amino acids: CASSLSGRPYEQYF.

The chain links TRBV7-2 to TRBJ2-1; 10 bases fit TRBD2. CDR1 and CDR2 (germline): SGHTA, FQGNSA. V lost 5 bases to trimming and J lost 2 bases; unmatched junction nucleotides: 0. The CDR3 has 14 amino acids. The CDR3 sequence: CASSGLAAYNEQFF. The CDR3, as DNA: TGTGCCAGCAGCGGACTAGCGGCCTACAATGAGCAGTTCTTC.

The J gene is TRBJ2-1, the V gene TRBV5-8; 13 bases match TRBD2. V lost 0 bases and J lost 6; bases outside the gene matches: 3. The CDR3 runs 16 residues. The germline V gene encodes CDR1 SGHTS and CDR2 YDEGEE. CDR3 sequence: CASSLDRTSGSNEQFF. CDR3 DNA: TGTGCCAGCAGCTTGGATCGGACTAGCGGGAGCAATGAGCAGTTCTTC.

In DNA, the CDR3 is TGTGCCAGCAGCTTAGGTCTGGGTAGGGATGAGCAGTACTTC. Protein product: CASSLGLGRDEQYF. The chain employs TRBV7-9 and TRBJ2-7, with no clear D. The CDR3 consists of 14 residues. Germline CDR1 and CDR2: SEHNR and FQNEAQ (reference sequence). Deletions cut 1 base from V and 7 bases from J, with 14 bases between.

The chain has TRBV7-9 and TRBJ2-7, with D possibly called TRBD1 or TRBD2 (5 bases each). Trimming removed 7 bases at V and 1 base at J, with 20 bases between. CDR1 SEHNR and CDR2 FQNEAQ come from the germline V gene (reference sequence). The CDR3 covers 16 residues. The CDR3 here is CASTHSERAGSYEQYF. The CDR3 region has the DNA TGTGCCAGCACCCATTCGGAGAGGGCAGGGTCCTACGAGCAGTACTTC.

V usage is TRBV29-1 and J usage is TRBJ2-7; D call uncertain. CDR1 and CDR2 (germline): SQVTM, ANQGSEA. V was cut by 4 bases and J by 5 bases, with 12 bases left in between. The CDR3 length is 12 residues. The chain's CDR3 is CSVALSSHEQYF. The CDR3 DNA follows: TGCAGCGTTGCCCTATCGTCCCACGAGCAGTACTTC.

The chain couples TRBV6-5 to TRBJ2-1; 7 bases align to TRBD2. The length of the CDR3 is 16 residues. Unmatched junction bases numbered 6, after V lost 2 bases and J lost 2 bases. Germline loops: CDR1 MNHEY, CDR2 SVGAGI. DNA for the CDR3: TGTGCCAGCAGTTACCGAAGGCGGGAGCCCTACAATGAGCAGTTCTTC. Protein sequence: CASSYRRREPYNEQFF.

In DNA form, the CDR3 reads TGTGCCAGCAGCTCCAGAGCGGGACGAACCTACGAGCAGTACTTC. It specifies CASSSRAGRTYEQYF. The chain links TRBV7-9 to TRBJ2-7; 7 nucleotides line up with TRBD2. V dropped 4 bases and J dropped 2; count of bases not matched to a gene: 8. The CDR3 totals 15 residues. CDR1 is SEHNR and CDR2 is FQNEAQ in the germline V gene (reference sequence).

This chain joins TRBV4-2 and TRBJ2-2; D is uncertain. Germline CDR1 is LGHNA and CDR2 is YNFKEQ. V lost 1 base and J lost 9, with 6 bases in between. This CDR3 comprises 12 residues. The CDR3 region is CASSQVERELFF. In DNA form, the CDR3 reads TGTGCCAGCAGCCAAGTGGAGCGGGAGCTGTTTTTT.

The chain carries TRBV4-3 and TRBJ2-3; 9 bases are a match to TRBD2. The V gene end was trimmed by 1 base and the J gene end by 4 bases; junction bases not matched to a gene: 9. The V gene's germline CDR1 is LGHNA and CDR2 YSLEER. The CDR3 spans 17 residues. CDR3 region: CASSQVPGGGEADTQYF. In DNA, the CDR3 is TGCGCCAGCAGCCAAGTTCCTGGCGGGGGGGAGGCAGATACGCAGTATTTT.

The J gene is TRBJ2-3, the V gene TRBV2; D possibly corresponds to TRBD1 (6 bases). CDR3 length equals 16 residues. Trimming removed 4 bases at V and 0 bases at J, with 14 bases between. The germline gives CDR1 SNHLY, CDR2 FYNNEI. CDR3 protein: CASSADSPLSTDTQYF. The CDR3 nucleotides are TGTGCCAGCAGTGCGGACAGCCCCCTTAGCACAGATACGCAGTATTTT.

CDR3 bases: TGTGCCAGCAGCTTAGCGAGTAGGACAGGGTATGGTGGGGCCAACGTCCTGACTTTC. Protein sequence: CASSLASRTGYGGANVLTF. The chain recombines TRBV7-9 with TRBJ2-6, with 8 positions matching TRBD1. The V and J ends lost 0 bases and 3 bases, in that order; junction bases with no gene match: 10. Germline V CDR1 and CDR2: SEHNR, FQNEAQ (reference sequence). This CDR3 contains 19 residues.

This clone has only one observation. CDR3 DNA sequence: TGTGCCAGCATTGGGGTAGCGAAAGATACGCAGTATTTT. Protein: CASIGVAKDTQYF. V usage is TRBV2 and J usage is TRBJ2-3; maybe TRBD2 (5 bases). The V and J ends lost 7 bases and 5 bases respectively, with 13 bases between them. This CDR3 region has 13 residues. Germline values: CDR1 SNHLY, CDR2 FYNNEI.

V and J are TRBV9 and TRBJ2-7; D could derive from TRBD1 or TRBD2 (5 bases each). The CDR3 runs to 18 residues. Trimming cost V 0 bases and J 3 bases, with 22 bases left between them. Germline values: CDR1 SGDLS, CDR2 YYNGEE. The CDR3 sequence: CASSVAYSHRDGVYEQYF. For the CDR3, the DNA is TGTGCCAGCAGCGTAGCCTATTCTCACCGGGACGGCGTCTACGAGCAGTACTTC.

The V and J genes are TRBV7-2 and TRBJ2-3; 8 nucleotides agree with TRBD2. With 4 bases clipped from V and 3 bases from J, the junction kept 6 bases outside the gene matches. CDR3 length equals 15 residues. The germline V gene encodes CDR1 SGHTA and CDR2 FQGNSA. CDR3 bases: TGTGCCAGCAGCTCTCAAGCGGGAGTAACAGATACGCAGTATTTT. Translation gives CASSSQAGVTDTQYF.